The sequence of this T cell receptor beta chain was determined in a study of PD-L1 blockade in urothelial cancer. Whole-study context: Analysis of blood occurred 3 weeks (second dose) and 6 weeks after treatment start. There were a median of about 150,000 T cells in blood samples.

Looked up from germline, CDR1 is SGHRS and CDR2 is YFSETQ. The CDR3 loop spans 14 amino acids. V was cut by 4 bases and J by 1 base, with 11 bases left in between. Assay: immunoSEQ multiplex PCR; the TCRdb copy retains only in-frame clones and omits some. The top ten hold 2% to 2.5% of the sample, which has 90,000 to 120,000 clones, 70% to 90% seen once. The chain recombines TRBV5-1 with TRBJ1-1; weak D call: TRBD1 (6 bases). The sample consisted of PBMCs, taken around atezolizumab (anti-PD-L1) treatment. The clonotype was recovered from a man aged 45-60 years with urothelial cancer. CDR3 loop: CASSTGYTNTEAFF. The DNA of the CDR3 is TGCGCCAGCAGCACAGGGTATACGAACACTGAAGCTTTCTTT.